One and the same sample provided the 32 T cell receptor beta chains below, sequenced in a study of CD8 T cells in Susac syndrome. An input of about 0.45 to 1 ug of RNA was subjected to reverse transcription using random hexamers. TCRdb analysed the immunoSEQ multiplex PCR reads with MiXCR anew, one entry per CDR3 protein. The table records over 95,000 distinct CDR3 sequences, about 93% of them present only once. The sample taken for sequencing was CD4+ T cells from PBMCs. The receptors were sampled from a human donor in good health.

V gene TRBV4-1 combines with J gene TRBJ2-7, with TRBD1 identical over 8 bases. The CDR3 totals 16 residues. The germline CDR1 and CDR2 sequences are MGHRA and YSYEKL. The ends lost 2 bases at V and 2 bases at J; junction bases unmatched: 8. The CDR3 loop reads CASSQPDRASPYEQYF. The CDR3 coding sequence is TGCGCCAGCAGCCAACCGGACAGGGCATCTCCCTACGAGCAGTACTTC.

The chain uses TRBV7-2 and TRBJ1-2; 9 nucleotides match TRBD1. The CDR3 consists of 13 residues. The J segment lost 6 bases and the V segment lost 5 bases, leaving 4 bases of the junction unmatched. CDR1 and CDR2 (germline): SGHTA, FQGNSA. CDR3 sequence: CASSPGQGNGYTF. The CDR3, as DNA: TGTGCCAGCAGCCCCGGACAGGGGAATGGCTACACCTTC.

This rearrangement joins TRBV3-1 to TRBJ2-5; TRBD2 is a possible D gene (5 bases). The V end lost 2 bases, the J end lost 6 bases, and 13 bases lay between the germline ends. This CDR3 has 14 amino acids. CDR1 is LGHDT, CDR2 YNNKEL, per germline (reference sequence). This CDR3 is CASSQPTGVKTQYF. CDR3 DNA sequence: TGTGCCAGCAGCCAACCCACCGGGGTAAAGACCCAGTACTTC.

This chain joins TRBV3-1 and TRBJ2-7; D might be TRBD2 (6 bases). The germline V gene has CDR1 LGHDT and CDR2 YNNKEL (reference sequence). Trimming shortened V by 4 bases and J by 5 bases, and 15 bases separated the two germline ends. The CDR3 sequence is 14 residues long. CDR3 DNA: TGTGCCAGCAGCCTAATGGGACTCGACGACGAGCAGTACTTC. It translates to CASSLMGLDDEQYF.

V and J are TRBV20-1 and TRBJ2-2, with 10 bases matching TRBD2. This CDR3 has 18 residues. Looked up from germline, CDR1 is DFQATT and CDR2 is SNEGSKA (reference sequence). The ends lost 0 bases at V and 3 bases at J; junction bases unmatched: 10. The CDR3 coding sequence is TGCAGTGCTAGAGATATCCTAGCGGGAGCTCTGGACACCGGGGAGCTGTTTTTT. Its translation: CSARDILAGALDTGELFF.

The chain carries TRBV5-1 and TRBJ1-1; D is perhaps TRBD1 (5 bases). Trimming cost V 6 bases and J 0 bases, with 9 bases left between them. Germline V gives CDR1 SGHRS, CDR2 YFSETQ. This CDR3 contains 13 residues. The chain's CDR3 is CASIRGVNTEAFF. CDR3 bases: TGCGCCAGCATCCGGGGGGTGAACACTGAAGCTTTCTTT.

The V call is TRBV3-1, the J call TRBJ2-1; D is possibly TRBD1 or TRBD2 (5 bases each). V lost 4 bases and J lost 10, with 20 bases in between. Germline CDR1 is LGHDT and CDR2 is YNNKEL (reference sequence). The CDR3 extends over 15 amino acids. CDR3 coding DNA: TGTGCCAGCAGCCGCCCAGGGACCAGGCTCCGAGAGCAGTTCTTC. Residues: CASSRPGTRLREQFF.

The rearrangement links TRBV15 to TRBJ2-5, with 7 bases matching TRBD1. Germline CDR1 is LNHNV and CDR2 is YYDKDF (reference sequence). The CDR3 loop spans 16 amino acids. J lost 5 bases, V lost 1 base, and 10 bases had no gene match. CDR3 sequence (DNA): TGTGCCACCAGCAGAGGAATCGACAGGGTCAGGGAGACCCAGTACTTC. Translation: CATSRGIDRVRETQYF.

CDR3 protein: CASSSRTSGRRFRTGELFF. The CDR3 DNA sequence: TGTGCCAGCAGCTCCAGGACTAGCGGGAGAAGGTTTCGGACCGGGGAGCTGTTTTTT. The chain joins TRBV7-2 to TRBJ2-2, with 13 positions matching TRBD2. CDR1 and CDR2 (germline): SGHTA, FQGNSA. The CDR3 runs 19 residues. V lost 4 bases and J lost 5; bases outside the gene matches: 13.

The CDR3 here is CASSPGLAGGRHEQYF. The CDR3 DNA reads as TGTGCCAGCAGCCCGGGACTAGCGGGAGGGCGGCACGAGCAGTACTTC. This chain connects TRBV7-2 to TRBJ2-7, with 16 bases identical to TRBD2. V lost 5 bases to trimming and J lost 5 bases; unmatched junction nucleotides: 6. The CDR3 extends over 16 amino acids. The germline gives CDR1 SGHTA, CDR2 FQGNSA.

The V and J genes are TRBV11-2 and TRBJ2-7; D unclear. Germline assignment: CDR1 SGHAT and CDR2 FQNNGV. V lost 7 bases and J 1 base, leaving 8 bases between the germline ends. This CDR3 spans 12 amino acids. CDR3 region: CASTHGSYEQYF. The CDR3 DNA follows: TGTGCCAGCACCCACGGGTCCTACGAGCAGTACTTC.

The V and J genes are TRBV6-1 and TRBJ1-1; D uncertain. The CDR3 contains 14 residues. Germline CDR1 MNHNS, CDR2 SASEGT. The ends were cut back, 5 bases at V and 1 base at J, with 11 bases in the middle. The CDR3 region has the DNA TGTGCCAGCAGTCGTCCGGGCCAGAACACTGAAGCTTTCTTT. This codes for CASSRPGQNTEAFF.

V is TRBV20-1 and J is TRBJ1-6, with a tentative D call TRBD1 (5 bases). Trimming left V 2 bases short and J 5 bases short, with 13 bases between. CDR1 is DFQATT, CDR2 SNEGSKA, per germline (reference sequence). The CDR3 sequence is 15 residues long. In DNA, the CDR3 is TGCAGTGCTAGAAAGAGGGACTGGGATAATTCACCCCTCCACTTT. Its protein is CSARKRDWDNSPLHF.

This sequence joins TRBV6-2 or TRBV6-3 and TRBJ2-4, with unresolved D. Germline V CDR1 and CDR2: MNHEY, SVGEGT. The V gene lost 6 bases and the J gene lost 8 bases, with 11 bases spanning the gap. This CDR3 spans 12 amino acids. In DNA form, the CDR3 reads TGTGCCAGCAGCGAAACCGGCGACATTCAGTACTTC. Translating gives CASSETGDIQYF.

This rearrangement joins TRBV20-1 to TRBJ1-6; TRBD1 is a possible D gene (6 bases). Trimming took 6 bases from V and 1 from J, leaving 13 bases between them. This CDR3 region has 15 residues. Germline V gene lookup returns CDR1 DFQATT and CDR2 SNEGSKA (reference sequence). The CDR3 coding sequence is TGCAGTGCCACAGAGGGGGGATCCTATAATTCACCCCTCCACTTT. This sequence encodes CSATEGGSYNSPLHF.

The chain employs TRBV24-1 and TRBJ2-1; D is tentatively TRBD1 or TRBD2 (5 bases each). Trimming shortened V by 4 bases and J by 11 bases, and 20 bases separated the two germline ends. Germline lookup yields CDR1 KGHDR and CDR2 SFDVKD. This CDR3 has 15 amino acids. This CDR3 reads CATSEPGTGAGKQFF. The CDR3 DNA reads TGTGCCACCAGTGAACCCGGGACCGGGGCAGGTAAGCAGTTCTTC.

This clonotype occurred once. The chain couples TRBV7-9 to TRBJ2-5; the D gene is possibly TRBD1 (5 bases). Germline CDR1 reads SEHNR; CDR2 reads FQNEAQ (reference sequence). The CDR3 contains 14 residues. V was trimmed by 2 bases and J by 7 bases, leaving 14 bases between them. This CDR3 is CASSLPDNFGTQYF. The CDR3 DNA reads as TGTGCCAGCAGCTTACCGGACAACTTTGGGACCCAGTACTTC. The variable domain in full, completed from reference TRBV7-9 and TRBJ2-5, reads DTGVSQNPRHKITKRGQNVTFRCDPISEHNRLYWYRQTLGQGPEFLTYFQNEAQLEKSRLLSDRFSAERPKGSFSTLEIQRTEQGDSAMYLCASSLPDNFGTQYFGPGTRLLVL.

This chain links TRBV4-3 with TRBJ2-7, with D possibly matching TRBD1 (7 bases). The ends were cut back, 3 bases at V and 2 bases at J, with 17 bases in the middle. CDR1 is LGHNA and CDR2 is YSLEER in the germline V gene. CDR3 length: 16 residues. The CDR3 nucleotides read TGCGCCAGCAGCCAGGAGGGATGGGACAGCACCTACGAGCAGTACTTC. Its protein is CASSQEGWDSTYEQYF.

J is TRBJ1-5 and V is TRBV30; 7 positions agree with TRBD1. After removal of 3 bases from V and 4 bases from J, the junction contained 6 bases not matched to a gene. Germline V CDR1 and CDR2: GTSNPN, SVGIG (reference sequence). There are 14 residues in the CDR3. The CDR3 bases are TGTGCCTGGAGCAGCCGGGACAGAAATCAGCCCCAGCATTTT. Encoded protein: CAWSSRDRNQPQHF. Full variable domain (rest looked up from reference TRBV30 and TRBJ1-5): SQTIHQWPATLVQPVGSPLSLECTVEGTSNPNLYWYRQAAGRGLQLLFYSVGIGQISSEVPQNLSASRPQDRQFILSSKKLLLSDSGFYLCAWSSRDRNQPQHFGDGTRLSIL.

This clonotype came up a few times. This rearrangement joins TRBV3-1 to TRBJ2-7; TRBD2 matches 8 bases. This CDR3 spans 14 amino acids. The trim removed 3 bases at V and 4 bases at J, leaving 5 bases unmatched. The germline V gene has CDR1 LGHDT and CDR2 YNNKEL (reference sequence). As DNA, the CDR3 is TGTGCCAGCAGCCATAGACTAGCGAGTTACGAGCAGTACTTC. As protein: CASSHRLASYEQYF.

This sequence joins TRBV27 and TRBJ2-1, with 8 nucleotides matching TRBD1. This CDR3 is built from 15 residues. Germline values: CDR1 MNHEY, CDR2 SMNVEV (reference sequence). V was pared by 3 bases and J by 5 bases, with 6 bases of the junction left unmatched. As DNA, the CDR3 is TGTGCCAGCAGTTTTTTCCAGGGGGCGGACAATGAGCAGTTCTTC. This translates into CASSFFQGADNEQFF.

The V gene is TRBV6-1, the J gene TRBJ1-5, with a possible D match to TRBD1 (5 bases). This CDR3 is built from 17 residues. V was clipped by 1 base and J by 4 bases, with 17 bases between them. The germline gives CDR1 MNHNS, CDR2 SASEGT. CDR3 in DNA: TGTGCCAGCAGTGAAGGTCTAGCAGGGCGGGGGAATCAGCCCCAGCATTTT. Amino acid sequence: CASSEGLAGRGNQPQHF.

This clonotype appeared a few times. The V call is TRBV29-1, the J call TRBJ2-4; TRBD1 might be the D (5 bases). The CDR3 totals 15 residues. Germline-derived CDR1 and CDR2 are SQVTM and ANQGSEA. V was cut by 5 bases and J by 4 bases, with 18 bases left in between. CDR3 protein: CSVIYSGRAKNIQYF. The CDR3 nucleotides are TGCAGCGTTATTTACTCAGGGCGCGCTAAAAACATTCAGTACTTC.

The chain is built from TRBV5-1 and TRBJ2-1, with 10 bases lining up with TRBD2. V was clipped by 3 bases and J by 10 bases; unmatched bases: 10. The CDR3 is 15 amino acids. Germline V gene sequence: CDR1 SGHRS, CDR2 YFSETQ. The CDR3: CASSWAGTSEREQFF. The CDR3 DNA reads TGCGCCAGCAGCTGGGCCGGGACTAGCGAGCGGGAGCAGTTCTTC.

The CDR3 spells CASSQEQGWDGYTF. CDR3 nucleotide sequence: TGTGCCAGCAGCCAAGAGCAGGGCTGGGATGGCTACACCTTC. The rearrangement links TRBV14 to TRBJ1-2; D is possibly TRBD1 (5 bases). The V and J ends lost 0 bases and 6 bases respectively, with 11 bases between them. Germline V gene sequence: CDR1 SGHDN, CDR2 FVKESK. This CDR3 is 14 amino acids long.

The chain couples TRBV15 to TRBJ2-7; TRBD1 matches 7 bases. Germline trimming cut 1 base from V and 3 bases from J; bases unmatched to any gene: 9. The CDR3 runs 16 residues. CDR1 and CDR2 from the germline V gene are LNHNV and YYDKDF (reference sequence). The CDR3: CATSRVSAAGGYEQYF. The CDR3 coding sequence is TGTGCCACCAGCAGAGTCTCAGCGGCAGGGGGCTACGAGCAGTACTTC.

V usage is TRBV6-5 and J usage is TRBJ2-2; D remains ambiguous. This CDR3 region has 14 residues. Trimming removed 2 bases at V and 4 bases at J, with 8 bases between. Germline CDR1 reads MNHEY; CDR2 reads SVGAGI. This CDR3 reads CASSYTGRTGELFF. The CDR3 DNA reads TGTGCCAGCAGTTACACGGGCCGCACCGGGGAGCTGTTTTTT.

The chain has TRBV7-9 and TRBJ2-2; no firm D call. V was trimmed by 5 bases and J by 3 bases, leaving 7 bases between them. The CDR3 has 13 amino acids. Germline V gives CDR1 SEHNR, CDR2 FQNEAQ (reference sequence). CDR3 in DNA: TGTGCCAGCAGCCCCGTCTACACCGGGGAGCTGTTTTTT. Translation gives CASSPVYTGELFF.

V is TRBV30 and J is TRBJ1-5; 7 bases align to TRBD1. Unmatched junction bases numbered 11, after V lost 5 bases and J lost 7 bases. The CDR3 contains 14 residues. Germline V lookup: CDR1 GTSNPN, CDR2 SVGIG (reference sequence). The CDR3 nucleotides read TGTGCCTGGGCAGGGGGGATTAAGGAACAGCCCCAGCATTTT. It specifies CAWAGGIKEQPQHF.

The V and J genes are TRBV29-1 and TRBJ1-5, with D perhaps TRBD1 (5 bases). V lost 4 bases and J lost 3, with 13 bases in between. CDR1 is SQVTM, CDR2 ANQGSEA, per germline. This CDR3 has 14 residues. This CDR3 reads CSVARSGDNQPQHF. The CDR3 nucleotides are TGCAGCGTTGCCCGATCGGGGGACAATCAGCCCCAGCATTTT. The full variable domain, with the rest looked up from reference TRBV29-1 and TRBJ1-5, is SAVISQKPSRDICQRGTSLTIQCQVDSQVTMMFWYRQQPGQSLTLIATANQGSEATYESGFVIDKFPISRPNLTFSTLTVSNMSPEDSSIYLCSVARSGDNQPQHFGDGTRLSIL.

The CDR3: CSVVVAGENSPLHF. In nucleotides, the CDR3 is TGCAGCGTTGTGGTGGCCGGAGAGAATTCACCCCTCCACTTT. V gene TRBV29-1 combines with J gene TRBJ1-6; no reliable D call. From germline, CDR1 is SQVTM and CDR2 ANQGSEA. The CDR3 extends over 14 amino acids. Between the trimmed V and J ends, which lost 4 bases and 7 bases, there was a span of 14 bases.

This sequence joins TRBV14 and TRBJ2-3, with D unclear. This CDR3 has 15 amino acids. The V gene lost 0 bases and the J gene lost 6 bases, with 13 bases spanning the gap. Germline V gene sequence: CDR1 SGHDN, CDR2 FVKESK. The CDR3: CASSQEHSERDTQYF. The CDR3 coding sequence is TGTGCCAGCAGCCAAGAGCACAGCGAGAGGGATACGCAGTATTTT.